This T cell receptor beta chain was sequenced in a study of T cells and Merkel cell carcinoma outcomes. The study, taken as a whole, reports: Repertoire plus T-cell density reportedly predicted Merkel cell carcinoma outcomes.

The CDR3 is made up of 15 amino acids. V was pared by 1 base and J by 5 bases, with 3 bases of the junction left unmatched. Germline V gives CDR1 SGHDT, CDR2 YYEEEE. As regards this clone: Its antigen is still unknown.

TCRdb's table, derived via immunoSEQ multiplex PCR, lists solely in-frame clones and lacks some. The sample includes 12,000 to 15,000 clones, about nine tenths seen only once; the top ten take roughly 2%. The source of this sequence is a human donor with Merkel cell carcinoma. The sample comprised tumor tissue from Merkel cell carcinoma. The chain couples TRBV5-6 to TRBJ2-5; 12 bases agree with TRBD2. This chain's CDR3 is CASSLLAGGRETQYF. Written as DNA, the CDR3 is TGTGCCAGCAGCTTGCTAGCGGGAGGGCGGGAGACCCAGTACTTC.